A selection of T cell receptor beta chains follows, all from one sample in a study of blood T cell repertoires in COVID-19. Sequenced by immunoSEQ multiplex PCR; TCRdb stores in-frame clones only, minus some. The profile shows 300,000 or so clones, around 87% of them singletons. The sample taken for sequencing was peripheral blood. These receptors were collected from a woman in her 40s who had recovered from COVID-19. The CDR3 runs from the conserved cysteine through the conserved F or W. D genes are given only for firm matches. Some rows have no size entry. The others give once, few or many, or a class for an expanded clone.

>-|once|TRBV30|TRBJ1-1
TGTGCCTGGAATCGACAGAGGAACACTGAAGCTTTCTTT
CAWNRQRNTEAFF
>TRBD2|-|TRBV7-8|TRBJ2-5
TGTGCCAGCAGCTGGACTAGCGGGGCTCTACAAGAGACCCAGTACTTC
CASSWTSGALQETQYF
>-|-|TRBV7-7|TRBJ2-3
TGTGCTAGCAGCTCCTACAGCACAGATACGCAGTATTTT
CASSSYSTDTQYF
>TRBD1|-|TRBV9|TRBJ1-6
TGTGCCAGCAGCGTAGGAGCGACAGGGCTCAATAATTCACCCCTCCACTTT
CASSVGATGLNNSPLHF
>-|many|TRBV25-1|TRBJ2-3
TGTGCCAGCAGTGATCCAGGCTTTTTCACAGATACGCAGTATTTT
CASSDPGFFTDTQYF
>TRBD2|-|TRBV20-1|TRBJ2-7
TGCAGTGCTAGTAGGGCTAGCGGGGGGGAGTTTCGTTCCTACGAGCAGTACTTC
CSASRASGGEFRSYEQYF
>TRBD1|-|TRBV7-9|TRBJ1-5
TGTGCCAGCAGTAAGACAGGGTCCAATCAGCCCCAGCATTTT
CASSKTGSNQPQHF
>-|-|TRBV7-9|TRBJ2-7
TGTGCCAGCAGCTTGGGGGGAGCTACCTACGAGCAGTACTTC
CASSLGGATYEQYF
>TRBD1|-|TRBV2|TRBJ1-6
TGTGCCAGCACCCTGGGACAGTTGGATTCACCCCTCCACTTT
CASTLGQLDSPLHF
>-|-|TRBV5-8|TRBJ1-1
TGTGCCAGCAGCTTTCGAGGCATGAACACTGAAGCTTTCTTT
CASSFRGMNTEAFF
>-|-|TRBV11-1|TRBJ2-7
TGTGCCAGCAGCCTAGGGGGGGGGACGTACGAGCAGTACTTC
CASSLGGGTYEQYF
>TRBD1|-|TRBV10-3|TRBJ2-3
TGTGCCATCAGTGAAAATAACGGACAGGCTCTCACAGATACGCAGTATTTT
CAISENNGQALTDTQYF
>TRBD1|-|TRBV9|TRBJ1-2
TGTGCCAGCAGCGTAGCAACGGACAGGGGAGGCTACACCTTC
CASSVATDRGGYTF
>TRBD1|once|TRBV5-5|TRBJ1-2
TGTGCCAGCAGCTTCGACAGGGCGTCTGGCTACACCTTC
CASSFDRASGYTF
>-|-|TRBV9|TRBJ2-1
TGTGCCAGCAGCCCTTGGGGGGATTCCTACAATGAGCAGTTCTTC
CASSPWGDSYNEQFF
>-|-|TRBV9|TRBJ2-3
TGTGCCAGCAGCCTCCCTTTGGGGGGGGGCTCAGATACGCAGTATTTT
CASSLPLGGGSDTQYF
>TRBD1|-|TRBV6-1|TRBJ1-5
TGTGCCAGCAGTGAAGGACAGGGGCCTTATAGCAATCAGCCCCAGCATTTT
CASSEGQGPYSNQPQHF
>-|-|TRBV10-3|TRBJ1-6
TGTGCCATCAGTGACAGGGGCGCACCAAATTCACCCCTCCACTTT
CAISDRGAPNSPLHF
>-|once|TRBV7-2|TRBJ2-3
TGTGCCAGCAGCCCATGGGGGGGGCCCACAGATACGCAGTATTTT
CASSPWGGPTDTQYF
>-|-|TRBV10-3|TRBJ1-2
TGTGCCATCACCGCGGGGGGGAACTATGGCTACACCTTC
CAITAGGNYGYTF
>-|-|TRBV11-3|TRBJ2-5
TGTGCCAGCAGCCTCCGGGGCCAAGAGACCCAGTACTTC
CASSLRGQETQYF
>TRBD2|-|TRBV4-2|TRBJ2-7
TGTGCCAGCAGCCAAGGGACTAGCGGGGCGACCTACGAGCAGTACTTC
CASSQGTSGATYEQYF
>TRBD1|-|TRBV19|TRBJ1-1
TGTGCCAGTAGGCCGGGACAGGGACGGACTGAAGCTTTCTTT
CASRPGQGRTEAFF
>-|-|TRBV7-9|TRBJ1-5
TGTGCCAGTGGGGGGAATCAGCCCCAGCATTTT
CASGGNQPQHF
>TRBD2|-|TRBV7-9|TRBJ2-3
TGTGCCAGCAGCTCAACCGGGACTAGATTCCCCACAGATACGCAGTATTTT
CASSSTGTRFPTDTQYF
>TRBD2|-|TRBV7-2|TRBJ2-2
TGTGCCAGCAGCATCCTAGCGGGGGCGAACACCGGGGAGCTGTTTTTT
CASSILAGANTGELFF
>TRBD1|-|TRBV18|TRBJ2-2
TGTGCCAGCTCACCGGGACAGTCAAACACCGGGGAGCTGTTTTTT
CASSPGQSNTGELFF
>TRBD1|-|TRBV5-4|TRBJ2-5
TGTGCCAGCAGCTCAAGGACAGGTCAAGAGACCCAGTACTTC
CASSSRTGQETQYF
>-|-|TRBV7-3|TRBJ2-7
TGTGCCAGCAGCCCGGACAGATACTCCTACGAGCAGTACTTC
CASSPDRYSYEQYF
>TRBD2|-|TRBV18|TRBJ2-5
TGTGCCAGCTCACCGGAGCGGGGGGGACCGGAGACCCAGTACTTC
CASSPERGGPETQYF
>-|-|TRBV11-2|TRBJ1-4
TGTGCCAGCAGCTTAGATCTCGGACAGTATAATGAAAAACTGTTTTTT
CASSLDLGQYNEKLFF
>-|-|TRBV3-1/TRBV3-2|TRBJ1-2
TGTGCCAGCAGCCAAGATCGGGAGCAGGCAATCTATGGCTACACCTTC
CASSQDREQAIYGYTF
>-|-|TRBV2|TRBJ1-3
TGTGCCAGCAGTGAAGCGGGAGACGCTTCTGGAAACACCATATATTTT
CASSEAGDASGNTIYF
>TRBD1|-|TRBV4-3|TRBJ2-1
TGCGCCAGCAGCCCGAGGACCCGGACAGGGTCACCCTACAATGAGCAGTTCTTC
CASSPRTRTGSPYNEQFF
>TRBD2|-|TRBV4-2|TRBJ2-2
TGTGCCAGCAGGACTAGCGGGGGGGCCAACGGGGAGCTGTTTTTT
CASRTSGGANGELFF
>-|-|TRBV12-3/TRBV12-4|TRBJ1-2
TGTGCCAGCAGGGGACTTCCTAACTATGGCTACACCTTC
CASRGLPNYGYTF
>-|-|TRBV6-6|TRBJ1-2
TGTGCCAGCAGCCTTAACTATGGCTACACCTTC
CASSLNYGYTF
>TRBD1|-|TRBV3-1/TRBV3-2|TRBJ1-6
TGTGCCAGCAGCCAAGGGGGACAGGGAACCCTCCACTTT
CASSQGGQGTLHF
>TRBD1|-|TRBV19|TRBJ2-7
TGTGCCAGTAGTAAACCGGGACAGGGGATGAGGGAGCAGTACTTC
CASSKPGQGMREQYF
>-|once|TRBV5-6|TRBJ1-3
TGTGCCAGCAGCTTGTATCAGGGCTTCTCTGGAAACACCATATATTTT
CASSLYQGFSGNTIYF
>-|-|TRBV6-5|TRBJ2-3
TGTGCCAGCAGTCCGCCGGGAGTAAGGGCAGATACGCAGTATTTT
CASSPPGVRADTQYF
>TRBD2|-|TRBV9|TRBJ2-1
TGTGCCAGCAGCGTAGTCCCTAGCGGGGGTGTTAATGAGCAGTTCTTC
CASSVVPSGGVNEQFF
>-|-|TRBV3-1/TRBV3-2|TRBJ1-4
TGTGCCAGCAGCCAGAGGGCGGGGGCTTCCGAAAAACTGTTTTTT
CASSQRAGASEKLFF
>-|-|TRBV6-6|TRBJ1-2
TGTGCCAGCAGTTATAATATCTTC
CASSYNIF
>TRBD1|-|TRBV3-1/TRBV3-2|TRBJ2-1
TGTGCCAGCAGCTCTACCCGGGACAGTCTACCCAATGAGCAGTTCTTC
CASSSTRDSLPNEQFF
>-|once|TRBV10-2|TRBJ1-2
TGCGCCAGCAGCTGGGGACAAGCTTATGGCTACACCTTC
CASSWGQAYGYTF
>TRBD1|-|TRBV27|TRBJ2-7
TGTGCCAGCAGTGCGCCGGGACAGGGCTACGAGCAGTACTTC
CASSAPGQGYEQYF
>TRBD2|-|TRBV10-3|TRBJ2-5
TGTGCCATCAGCCTCGGACTAGCGGGCCCCCAAGAGACCCAGTACTTC
CAISLGLAGPQETQYF
>-|-|TRBV4-2|TRBJ1-1
TGTGCCAGCACACCAGAAGGAGGAACTGAAGCTTTCTTT
CASTPEGGTEAFF
>TRBD1|once|TRBV7-3|TRBJ2-2
TGTGCCAGCAGCCAGGGGGCCACGAGGGACACCGGGGAGCTGTTTTTT
CASSQGATRDTGELFF